The clone carrying this TCR beta chain was recorded a few times. This sample was included in a study of response to subunit inactivated influenza vaccine. TCRdb ran MiXCR on the RT-PCR reads and lists one entry per CDR3 protein. The table records 600,000 to 850,000 distinct CDR3 sequences, 14% of them present only once. Material: PBMCs from blood, obtained approximately 15 days before vaccination. The TCR was taken from a man aged 45-65 years who received an inactivated influenza vaccine.

The CDR3 DNA reads as TGTGCCAGCAGCCAAAAGATTGGCGCTAGCGGGAAACACGAGCAGTACTTC. Its protein product is CASSQKIGASGKHEQYF. The J gene is TRBJ2-7, the V gene TRBV3-1; 9 nucleotides agree with TRBD2. This CDR3 region has 17 residues. The J segment lost 5 bases and the V segment lost 2 bases, leaving 13 bases of the junction unmatched. Germline V gene data show CDR1 as LGHDT and CDR2 as YNNKEL (reference sequence).